Shown below are 16 T cell receptor beta chains from a single sample sequenced in a study of blood T cells in healthy people across ages (dated by TCRdb to between 2015 and 2017). Preparation of the library involved 5' RACE. The instrument given in TCRdb is Illumina HiSeq 2500. A second PCR of roughly 6 to 11 cycles was performed with a sample-barcoded 5' primer and a J-beta primer mix. TCRdb reprocessed the public reads (quality trimming at Q25 with fastp, clone calling with MiXCR) and kept in-frame beta chains. Duplicate CDR3 protein sequences are folded into a single record with the most common DNA and genes. Recorded for this sample are around 1.7 million distinct CDR3 sequences; approximately 28% of them occurred a single time. The top ten clones comprise about 7.7% of the sample. Source material: blood. Receptors were obtained from a woman in her 30s in good health.

Concerning this clonotype: A clone one base away is much larger, so this may be a read error. The gene calls are TRBV20-1 and TRBJ2-1; D may be TRBD2 (6 bases). CDR3 length: 16 amino acids. The V end lost 6 bases, the J end lost 5 bases, and 23 bases lay between the germline ends. Germline V gene data show CDR1 as DFQATT and CDR2 as SNEGSKA (reference sequence). The CDR3 protein is CSATPGRAGHDNEQFF. The CDR3 DNA sequence: TGCAGTGCCACACCGGGACGAGCGGGCCACGACAATGAGCAGTTCTTC.

In its sample, this clonotype was seen many times. The V and J genes are TRBV12-3 or TRBV12-4 and TRBJ1-2; TRBD1 is a possible D gene (6 bases). The V gene lost 5 bases and the J gene lost 8 bases, with 9 bases spanning the gap. This CDR3 contains 11 residues. The CDR3 DNA reads TGTGCCAGCAGTAACAGGGTCGGCTACACCTTC. Protein sequence: CASSNRVGYTF.

This clonotype has only a few counts. The chain links TRBV7-6 to TRBJ2-4, with a possible D match to TRBD2 (5 bases). Matching the DNA end better, TRBJ2-7 makes the J call doubtful. The germline CDR1 and CDR2 sequences are SGHVS and FNYEAQ. The CDR3 is 13 amino acids. The DNA for the CDR3 is TGTGCCAGCAGCGGTACTAGAAGAGGCGAGCAGTACTTC. This encodes CASSGTRRGEQYF.

Worth noting for this clonotype: Just one base apart from a much larger clone, this may be a read error. V gene TRBV7-9 combines with J gene TRBJ2-5; D is ambiguous. V was pared by 5 bases and J by 5 bases, with 15 bases between. CDR1 is SEHNR, CDR2 FQNEAQ, per germline (reference sequence). The CDR3 runs to 14 residues. The CDR3 sequence is CASSPQASGETQYF. The CDR3 DNA is TGTGCCAGCAGCCCCCAGGCTAGTGGGGAGACCCAGTACTTC.

CDR3 in amino acids: CASSLTRTGGGNEQFF. CDR3 in DNA: TGTGCCAGCAGCTTAACTCGGACAGGGGGTGGGAATGAGCAGTTCTTC. The rearrangement links TRBV7-3 to TRBJ2-1, with 10 nucleotides matching TRBD1. After removal of 0 bases from V and 7 bases from J, the junction contained 6 bases not matched to a gene. From germline, CDR1 is SGHTA and CDR2 FQGTGA. The CDR3 is made up of 16 amino acids.

CDR3: CSVEDPAGGFTGELFF. The CDR3 bases are TGCAGCGTTGAAGATCCGGCGGGGGGGTTTACCGGGGAGCTGTTTTTT. This chain joins TRBV29-1 and TRBJ2-2; 9 nucleotides line up with TRBD2. V lost 0 bases and J lost 5; bases outside the gene matches: 7. Germline V gene lookup returns CDR1 SQVTM and CDR2 ANQGSEA. This CDR3 is built from 16 residues.

The chain recombines TRBV18 with TRBJ2-3; TRBD1 agrees at 10 bases. This CDR3 spans 15 amino acids. V lost 3 bases, J lost 7 bases, and 7 bases stayed unmatched. In germline, CDR1 is KGHSH, CDR2 LQKENI. The CDR3 is CASSPSGQGRYTQYF. In DNA, the CDR3 is TGTGCCAGCTCACCTTCGGGACAGGGGAGATATACGCAGTATTTT.

The chain recombines TRBV4-1 with TRBJ2-1; D is unresolved. Trimming removed 7 bases from V and 5 bases from J, with 18 bases in between. Germline CDR1 and CDR2: MGHRA and YSYEKL. The CDR3 contains 15 residues. The CDR3 loop is CASTRSPEFNNEQFF. CDR3 sequence (DNA): TGCGCCAGCACTCGGAGCCCGGAGTTCAACAATGAGCAGTTCTTC.

The chain combines TRBV20-1 with TRBJ2-6; D is possibly TRBD1 or TRBD2 (5 bases each). This CDR3 has 15 amino acids. V lost 5 bases to trimming and J lost 0 bases, with 11 bases between them. Germline loops: CDR1 DFQATT, CDR2 SNEGSKA (reference sequence). The CDR3 protein is CSAVGASSGANVLTF. DNA for the CDR3: TGCAGTGCTGTCGGGGCTTCCTCTGGGGCCAACGTCCTGACTTTC.

This clonotype was found a few times. The chain is built from TRBV30 and TRBJ1-6; the D is unclear. Germline V gene lookup returns CDR1 GTSNPN and CDR2 SVGIG (reference sequence). This CDR3 is built from 11 residues. V shed 1 base and J shed 5 bases, with 0 bases lying between them. This chain's CDR3 is CAWSDNSPLHF. CDR3 in DNA: TGTGCCTGGAGTGATAATTCACCCCTCCACTTT.

The sample holds a few counts of this clonotype. A junction boundary mismatches the germline segment, possibly from a read error. The chain employs TRBV6-1 and TRBJ2-7, with TRBD2 as a possible D gene (6 bases). CDR1 is MNHNS and CDR2 is SASEGT in the germline V gene. The CDR3 has 15 amino acids. CDR3 residues: CVSSRGGEFPYEQYF. CDR3 DNA sequence: TGTGTCAGCAGTAGAGGCGGGGAGTTTCCCTACGAGCAGTACTTC.

At least ten counts were recorded for this clonotype. The genes are TRBV10-2 and TRBJ2-4; 8 nucleotides agree with TRBD1. Germline V gene lookup returns CDR1 WSHSY and CDR2 SAAADI. J gave up 5 bases and V 8 bases, and 2 bases lay outside the gene matches. This CDR3 is 12 amino acids long. CDR3 bases: TGCGCCAGCGTGGACAGGGAAAACATTCAGTACTTC. This sequence encodes CASVDRENIQYF.

The rearrangement joins TRBV6-5 to TRBJ1-2; D call uncertain. The CDR3 sequence is 14 residues long. V lost 4 bases, J lost 3 bases, and 12 bases lay in between. In germline, CDR1 is MNHEY, CDR2 SVGAGI. CDR3 nucleotides: TGTGCCAGCAGTTTAGGGTGGATGGACTATGGCTACACCTTC. Amino acid sequence: CASSLGWMDYGYTF.

This clonotype was counted between two and nine times. The chain employs TRBV6-6 and TRBJ1-2; tentatively, D is TRBD1 (5 bases). Trimming left V 1 base short and J 6 bases short, with 9 bases between. CDR3 length: 13 amino acids. The germline V gene has CDR1 MNHNY and CDR2 SVGAGI (reference sequence). DNA for the CDR3: TGTGCCAGCAGTTACTTCCAGGGCGATGGCTACACCTTC. It specifies CASSYFQGDGYTF.

This chain joins TRBV7-2 and TRBJ2-3; D is perhaps TRBD1 or TRBD2 (5 bases each). The V end was cut by 3 bases, the J end by 4 bases, with 14 bases between. This CDR3 contains 15 residues. Germline V gene data show CDR1 as SGHTA and CDR2 as FQGNSA. CDR3 nucleotide sequence: TGTGCCAGCAGCTTTTCAAACCTGGGGGCAGATACGCAGTATTTT. Protein: CASSFSNLGADTQYF.

This clonotype was observed many times. This chain connects TRBV4-3 to TRBJ2-7, with D unclear. The CDR3 extends over 14 amino acids. The V gene's germline CDR1 is LGHNA and CDR2 YSLEER. The germline V and J ends were trimmed by 2 bases and 5 bases, with 13 bases remaining between them. Here the CDR3 reads CASSQSGSSNEQYF. The DNA of the CDR3 is TGCGCCAGCAGCCAAAGTGGCAGTAGTAACGAGCAGTACTTC.